The clone carrying this TCR beta chain was observed at least ten times. Its target is unknown. This sample is part of a study of neurological immune-mediated disorders. Findings and limits, study-wide: Falling below healthy controls, multiple sclerosis showed the least TCR clonal expansion, while HTLV-1-associated myelopathy showed the most. Expanded clones shared no CDR3 amino acid sequences across subjects, suggesting private repertoires in all groups.

Every sequencing run gave over 180 million TCR-beta sequences, taken from 15-18 subjects. TCRdb ran MiXCR on the 5' RACE reads and lists one entry per CDR3 protein. The table records 75,000 to 90,000 distinct CDR3 sequences, 10% of them present only once. PBMCs stored at -80 C, numbering 2 million, were the origin of the unsorted libraries. Sequencing input: PBMCs. This TCR came from a man aged 40-49 years in good health.

The CDR3 bases are TGCAGTGCTAGAGATGCCGGCGGAAAGCAGTACTTC. Protein product: CSARDAGGKQYF. The V gene is TRBV20-1, the J gene TRBJ2-7; D not resolved. Germline lookup yields CDR1 DFQATT and CDR2 SNEGSKA (reference sequence). The CDR3 runs 12 residues. Trimming took 0 bases from V and 8 from J, leaving 11 bases between them.